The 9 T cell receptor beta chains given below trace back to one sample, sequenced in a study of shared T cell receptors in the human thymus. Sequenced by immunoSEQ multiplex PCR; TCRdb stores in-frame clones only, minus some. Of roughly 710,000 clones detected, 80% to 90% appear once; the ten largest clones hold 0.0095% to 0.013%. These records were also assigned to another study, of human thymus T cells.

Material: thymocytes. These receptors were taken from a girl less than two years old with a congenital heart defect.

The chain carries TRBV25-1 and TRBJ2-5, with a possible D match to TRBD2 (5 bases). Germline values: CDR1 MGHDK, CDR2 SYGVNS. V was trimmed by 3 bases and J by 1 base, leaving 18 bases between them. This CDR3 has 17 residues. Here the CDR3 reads CASSDPPGLVGQETQYF. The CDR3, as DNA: TGTGCCAGCAGTGATCCCCCGGGATTAGTGGGCCAAGAGACCCAGTACTTC.

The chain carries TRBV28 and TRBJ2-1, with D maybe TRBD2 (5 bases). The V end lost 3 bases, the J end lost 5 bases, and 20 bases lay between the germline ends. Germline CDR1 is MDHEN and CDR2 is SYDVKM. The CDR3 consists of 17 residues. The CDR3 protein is CASSFLHRGRANNEQFF. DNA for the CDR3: TGTGCCAGCAGTTTCTTACACCGGGGTAGGGCCAACAATGAGCAGTTCTTC.

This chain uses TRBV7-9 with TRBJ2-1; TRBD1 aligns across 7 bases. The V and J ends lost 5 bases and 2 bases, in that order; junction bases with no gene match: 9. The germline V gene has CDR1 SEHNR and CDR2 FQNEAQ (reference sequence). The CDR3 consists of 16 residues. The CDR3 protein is CASSRQGRPPYNEQFF. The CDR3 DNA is TGTGCCAGCAGCAGACAGGGTAGGCCCCCCTACAATGAGCAGTTCTTC.

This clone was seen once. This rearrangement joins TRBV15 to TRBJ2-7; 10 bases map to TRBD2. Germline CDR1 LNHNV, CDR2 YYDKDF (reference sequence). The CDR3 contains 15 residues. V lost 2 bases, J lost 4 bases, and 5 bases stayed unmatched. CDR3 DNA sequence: TGTGCCACCAGCAGACCTAGCGGGGGCCAATACGAGCAGTACTTC. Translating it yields CATSRPSGGQYEQYF.

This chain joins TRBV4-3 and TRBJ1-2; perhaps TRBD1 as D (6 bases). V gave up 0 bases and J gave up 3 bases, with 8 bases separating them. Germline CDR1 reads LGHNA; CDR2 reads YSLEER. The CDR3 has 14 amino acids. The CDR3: CASSQEGGDYGYTF. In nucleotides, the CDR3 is TGCGCCAGCAGCCAAGAAGGGGGTGACTATGGCTACACCTTC.

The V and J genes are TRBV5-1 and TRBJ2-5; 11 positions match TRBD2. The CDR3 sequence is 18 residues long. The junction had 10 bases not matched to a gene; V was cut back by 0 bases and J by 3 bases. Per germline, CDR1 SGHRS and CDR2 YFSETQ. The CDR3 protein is CASSLAQATSGVEETQYF. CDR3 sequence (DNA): TGCGCCAGCAGCTTGGCCCAAGCGACTAGCGGGGTCGAAGAGACCCAGTACTTC. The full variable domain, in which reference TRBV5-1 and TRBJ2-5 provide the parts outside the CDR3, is KAGVTQTPRYLIKTRGQQVTLSCSPISGHRSVSWYQQTPGQGLQFLFEYFSETQRNKGNFPGRFSGRQFSNSRSEMNVSTLELGDSALYLCASSLAQATSGVEETQYFGPGTRLLVL.

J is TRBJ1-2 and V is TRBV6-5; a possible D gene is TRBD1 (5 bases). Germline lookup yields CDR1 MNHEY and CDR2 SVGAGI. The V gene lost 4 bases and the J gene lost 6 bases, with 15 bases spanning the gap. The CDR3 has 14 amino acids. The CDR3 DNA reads TGTGCCAGCAGTTCTATAGAAGGGGTTGATGGCTACACCTTC. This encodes CASSSIEGVDGYTF.

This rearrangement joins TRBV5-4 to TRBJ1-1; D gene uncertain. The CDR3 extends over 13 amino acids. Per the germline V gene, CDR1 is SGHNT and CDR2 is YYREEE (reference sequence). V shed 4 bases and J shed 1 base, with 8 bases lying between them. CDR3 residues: CASSPDTNTEAFF. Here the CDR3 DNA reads TGTGCCAGCAGCCCCGACACGAACACTGAAGCTTTCTTT.

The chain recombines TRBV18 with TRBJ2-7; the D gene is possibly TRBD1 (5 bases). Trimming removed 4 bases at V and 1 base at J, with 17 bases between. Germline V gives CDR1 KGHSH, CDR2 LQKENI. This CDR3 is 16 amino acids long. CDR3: CASSQLRVLGSYEQYF. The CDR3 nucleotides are TGTGCCAGCTCACAACTCAGGGTATTAGGTTCCTACGAGCAGTACTTC. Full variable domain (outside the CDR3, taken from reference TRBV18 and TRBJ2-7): NAGVMQNPRHLVRRRGQEARLRCSPMKGHSHVYWYRQLPEEGLKFMVYLQKENIIDESGMPKERFSAEFPKEGPSILRIQQVVRGDSAAYFCASSQLRVLGSYEQYFGPGTRLTVT.